The entry that follows covers one T cell receptor (beta chain) sequence. TCRdb processed the reads anew with MiXCR; each CDR3 protein has one entry. The sample has approximately 100,000 distinct CDR3 sequences, around a third seen once. This sample was taken from a study of type 1 regulatory T cells. CDR1 DFQATT and CDR2 SNEGSKA come from the germline V gene (reference sequence). V was clipped by 4 bases and J by 5 bases; unmatched bases: 12. The CDR3 has 16 residues. Sequencing was carried out using CD4+ T cells, either the whole sample or a sorted fraction (not recorded which). This TCR was recovered from a human donor in good health. The chain joins TRBV20-1 to TRBJ2-5; 11 bases are a match to TRBD1. The CDR3 DNA reads TGCAGTGCTAATCCCCCGGGACAGGGGGTAGGGGAGACCCAGTACTTC. The encoded protein is CSANPPGQGVGETQYF.